The next 7 T cell receptor beta chains were all read from a single sample in a study of a mutant IDH1 vaccine in newly diagnosed glioma. Antigens for these TCRs are unknown. Noted time point: week 35, safety follow-up. Every single dose of the vaccine, 300 ug of mutant IDH1 20-mer peptide, came with topical imiquimod. The method was immunoSEQ multiplex PCR; TCRdb's version includes in-frame clones alone and lacks a portion of them. This sample has about 56,000 clones, with 80% to 90% found just once. The input for sequencing was PBMCs, taken from a glioma patient whose treatment included an IDH1 peptide vaccine. These TCRs come from a man aged 35 to 55 with glioma.

This clone was detected a few times. The chain links TRBV6-4 to TRBJ1-4, with D tentatively TRBD1 (5 bases). CDR3 length equals 15 residues. Germline loops: CDR1 MRHNA, CDR2 SNTAGT. With 4 bases removed from V and 8 bases from J, the gap between germline ends came to 17 bases. Here the CDR3 reads CASSVGGGSGEKLFF. In DNA form, the CDR3 reads TGTGCCAGCAGTGTCGGTGGGGGATCGGGGGAAAAACTGTTTTTT.

This chain joins TRBV2 and TRBJ2-5; D may be TRBD1 (6 bases). The J call may be wrong; the DNA end is better matched by TRBJ2-7. Germline CDR1 is SNHLY and CDR2 is FYNNEI. The length of the CDR3 is 16 residues. Here the CDR3 DNA reads TGTGCCAGCAGGGGACCCGAATGGGGGCAGGGCTACGAGCAGTACTTC. This gives the protein CASRGPEWGQGYEQYF.

In its sample, this clone was seen a few times. This chain links TRBV14 with TRBJ1-3; no clear D gene. Trimming took off 3 bases at V and 2 bases at J, with 14 bases between the two ends. This CDR3 region has 16 residues. CDR1 SGHDN and CDR2 FVKESK come from the germline V gene. The CDR3 sequence: CASSQWSRQPGNTIYF. CDR3 nucleotide sequence: TGTGCCAGCAGCCAGTGGAGTAGGCAGCCTGGAAACACCATATATTTT.

The rearrangement links TRBV19 to TRBJ1-1, with D uncertain. The CDR3 is made up of 13 amino acids. Trimming cost V 5 bases and J 2 bases, with 9 bases left between them. Germline loops: CDR1 LNHDA, CDR2 SQIVND (reference sequence). CDR3 region: CASSPGHNTEAFF. In nucleotides, the CDR3 is TGTGCCAGTAGTCCTGGGCATAACACTGAAGCTTTCTTT.

This chain links TRBV5-1 with TRBJ2-7; D remains unclear. Germline CDR1 and CDR2: SGHRS and YFSETQ. The V end was cut by 4 bases, the J end by 3 bases, with 8 bases between. CDR3 length: 12 amino acids. This chain's CDR3 is CASSPPGYEQYF. CDR3 sequence (DNA): TGCGCCAGCAGCCCCCCCGGCTACGAGCAGTACTTC.

The chain is built from TRBV5-1 and TRBJ2-5; no firm D call. There are 16 residues in the CDR3. Germline CDR1 is SGHRS and CDR2 is YFSETQ. V dropped 2 bases and J dropped 1 base, with 15 bases sitting between them. The CDR3 is CASSFGPQPSQETQYF. In nucleotides, the CDR3 is TGCGCCAGCAGCTTCGGGCCACAACCATCCCAAGAGACCCAGTACTTC.

The rearrangement links TRBV27 to TRBJ2-7, with 7 bases that match TRBD1. The CDR3 extends over 14 amino acids. Germline V gene sequence: CDR1 MNHEY, CDR2 SMNVEV (reference sequence). V shed 7 bases and J 0 bases; nucleotides not matched to a gene: 6. The CDR3 spells CASTLTGSSYEQYF. The CDR3 DNA is TGTGCCAGCACCTTGACAGGGAGCTCCTACGAGCAGTACTTC.